This passage covers 11 T cell receptor beta chains from one sample sequenced in a study of Graves' ophthalmopathy and Graves' hyperthyroidism. RNA transcripts were the template, and TCR beta CDR3 regions were amplified from them. A first-round RT-PCR used HTBI primers, followed by a second-round multiplex PCR. MiXCR was run by TCRdb on the multiplex PCR reads, yielding one entry per CDR3 protein. The data contain a few hundred thousand distinct CDR3 sequences, under 40% of them singletons. Sequenced sample: peripheral blood or thyroid tissue (not recorded which). The origin of the receptors is an adult man with Graves' hyperthyroidism.

About this clonotype: A much larger clone differs by one base, so this may be a read error. The CDR3 end shows no conserved phenylalanine or tryptophan, and so a read error is likely. The chain links TRBV5-1 to TRBJ2-7; 7 nucleotides match TRBD1. This CDR3 has 15 residues. The germline CDR1 and CDR2 sequences are SGHRS and YFSETQ. Trimming removed 1 base from V and 3 bases from J; junction bases left unmatched: 7. CDR3 region: CASSLSYGTDYEQYL. CDR3 coding DNA: TGCGCCAGCAGCTTGAGTTACGGGACAGACTACGAGCAGTACCTC.

The sample holds many counts of this clonotype. The chain carries TRBV29-1 and TRBJ1-6, with 8 bases lining up with TRBD1. The germline gives CDR1 SQVTM, CDR2 ANQGSEA. J was trimmed by 6 bases and V by 6 bases; bases with no gene match: 4. The length of the CDR3 is 13 residues. CDR3 sequence: CSVMTGANSPLHF. CDR3 nucleotides: TGCAGCGTGATGACAGGGGCTAATTCACCCCTCCACTTT.

A word on this clonotype: Just one base apart from a much larger clone, this may be a read error. The chain couples TRBV7-9 to TRBJ2-7; D is unresolved. CDR1 SEHNR and CDR2 FQNEAQ come from the germline V gene (reference sequence). The CDR3 totals 12 residues. Trimming shortened V by 0 bases and J by 2 bases, and 2 bases separated the two germline ends. This CDR3 is CASSLAPYEQYF. In DNA, the CDR3 is TGTGCCAGCAGCTTAGCTCCCTACGAGCAGTACTTC.

The rearrangement joins TRBV29-1 to TRBJ2-7; no firm D call. The germline V gene encodes CDR1 SQVTM and CDR2 ANQGSEA. V was trimmed by 6 bases and J by 3 bases, leaving 15 bases between them. CDR3 size: 13 residues. DNA of the CDR3: TGCAGCGTCGCCAAGAGAAGTGGCTACGAGCAGTACTTC. It is translated as CSVAKRSGYEQYF.

Only a few counts were recorded for this clonotype. This chain uses TRBV27 with TRBJ2-7; D remains ambiguous. The ends were cut back, 3 bases at V and 1 base at J, with 13 bases in the middle. Germline CDR1 and CDR2: MNHEY and SMNVEV (reference sequence). This CDR3 contains 15 residues. CDR3 protein: CASSFRSGKSYEQYF. The CDR3 nucleotides read TGTGCCAGCAGTTTTAGGTCAGGTAAATCCTACGAGCAGTACTTC.

The chain employs TRBV5-4 and TRBJ1-2, with D hard to call. The CDR3 is made up of 13 amino acids. Germline values: CDR1 SGHNT, CDR2 YYREEE (reference sequence). The V end lost 4 bases, the J end lost 10 bases, and 17 bases lay between the germline ends. For the CDR3, the DNA is TGTGCCAGCAGCAGGGAGGCCAGCCTAAACTACACCTTC. Its translation is CASSREASLNYTF.

The chain joins TRBV6-1 to TRBJ1-5, with D perhaps matching TRBD1 (6 bases). CDR3 size: 15 residues. V was cut by 3 bases and J by 3 bases, with 12 bases left in between. From germline, CDR1 is MNHNS and CDR2 SASEGT. For the CDR3, the DNA is TGTGCCAGCAGTGAGGCACAGGGCGACAATCAGCCCCAGCATTTT. Its protein is CASSEAQGDNQPQHF.

Concerning this clonotype: A read error is likely, as this CDR3 ends without the conserved phenylalanine or tryptophan. V gene TRBV24-1 combines with J gene TRBJ2-6; the D is unclear. Germline lookup yields CDR1 KGHDR and CDR2 SFDVKD. Trimming pared 0 bases from V and 16 bases from J, leaving 0 bases between. The CDR3 has 9 amino acids. CDR3 bases: TGTGCCACCAGTGATTTGCTGACTAGC. Protein product: CATSDLLTS.

This clonotype was counted ten times or more. The chain is built from TRBV9 and TRBJ1-4; 8 nucleotides agree with TRBD1. The germline CDR1 and CDR2 sequences are SGDLS and YYNGEE. V shed 1 base and J 5 bases; nucleotides not matched to a gene: 4. The CDR3 length is 15 residues. The CDR3 protein is CASSVQGASNEKLFF. DNA of the CDR3: TGTGCCAGCAGCGTACAGGGGGCCTCAAATGAAAAACTGTTTTTT.

This chain connects TRBV28 to TRBJ1-5; TRBD1 is a possible D gene (6 bases). CDR3 length: 14 amino acids. Between the trimmed V and J ends, which lost 7 bases and 10 bases, there was a span of 20 bases. Germline assignment: CDR1 MDHEN and CDR2 SYDVKM. The CDR3 nucleotides read TGTGCCAGCATCCACCGGACAGAGGTAAATCCCCAGCATTTT. Translated, it gives CASIHRTEVNPQHF.

The rearrangement uses TRBV7-9 and TRBJ1-4, with D uncertain. CDR3 length: 16 amino acids. Per the germline V gene, CDR1 is SEHNR and CDR2 is FQNEAQ (reference sequence). V lost 5 bases and J 5 bases, leaving 18 bases between the germline ends. The CDR3 protein is CASSQESGGLNEKLFF. CDR3 nucleotide sequence: TGTGCCAGCAGCCAAGAGTCCGGTGGGTTAAATGAAAAACTGTTTTTT.